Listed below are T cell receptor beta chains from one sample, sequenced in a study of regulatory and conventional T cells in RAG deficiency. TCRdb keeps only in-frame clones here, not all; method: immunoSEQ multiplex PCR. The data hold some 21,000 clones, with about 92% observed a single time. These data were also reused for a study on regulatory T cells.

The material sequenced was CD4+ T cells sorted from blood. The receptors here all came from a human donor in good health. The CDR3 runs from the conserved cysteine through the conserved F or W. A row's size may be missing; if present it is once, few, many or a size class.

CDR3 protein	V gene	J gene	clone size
CASSSPAGTGGFEKLFF	TRBV7-9	TRBJ1-4	-
CASSRRRGQSSEQYF	TRBV11-3	TRBJ2-7	once
CSVRTPGYTF	TRBV20-1	TRBJ1-2	-
CASSKAGTGVGETQYF	TRBV2	TRBJ2-5	-
CASHTGANYGYTF	TRBV5-1	TRBJ1-2	once
CASSPRGNYGYTF	TRBV6-1	TRBJ1-2	-
CASSEVAVSTDTQYF	TRBV9	TRBJ2-3	-
CSVATLRGRGAETQYF	TRBV29-1	TRBJ2-5	-
CASSEKGDTEAFF	TRBV2	TRBJ1-1	-
CASSPTGIPQETQYF	TRBV11-3	TRBJ2-5	-
CASSRDSIGGVTGELFF	TRBV5-1	TRBJ2-2	-
CASSEPPRDTQYF	TRBV25-1	TRBJ2-3	-
CASSLIPRGYGADTQYF	TRBV11-2	TRBJ2-3	few
CASSQSMGRTGGQPQHF	TRBV4-1	TRBJ1-5	-
CASRVGMNTEAFF	TRBV19	TRBJ1-1	once
CASSSGGFAFNYGYTF	TRBV28	TRBJ1-2	once
CASSERVKETQYF	TRBV2	TRBJ2-5	-
CASSQNGGRGQETQYF	TRBV4-2	TRBJ2-5	-
CAISITGDRDNEQYF	TRBV10-3	TRBJ2-7	-
CASSDGQGIHSPLHF	TRBV7-9	TRBJ1-6	-
CASSPGLAGGREQFF	TRBV5-1	TRBJ2-1	-
CASSSTGPYGYTF	TRBV11-2	TRBJ1-2	-
CASSFGTGGNSPLHF	TRBV7-2	TRBJ1-6	-
CASSSRTVPGTEAFF	TRBV9	TRBJ1-1	-
CAWSIGTGGLDGYTF	TRBV30	TRBJ1-2	-
CASSPPGALTDTQYF	TRBV18	TRBJ2-3	-
CAWSVSLAGRDEQYF	TRBV30	TRBJ2-7	-
CASSLRGAISTDTQYF	TRBV11-2	TRBJ2-3	once
CASSLRAGGAYEQYF	TRBV5-1	TRBJ2-7	-
CASSPSTGANRLFF	TRBV18	TRBJ1-4	-
CASSLAGAYNEQFF	TRBV27	TRBJ2-1	-
CASGSGQGNTGELFF	TRBV12-5	TRBJ2-2	few
CAIRAGQGSPYEQYF	TRBV10-3	TRBJ2-7	-
CASSQEGRFYGYTF	TRBV4-1	TRBJ1-2	-
CSDLHGEVASGANVLTF	TRBV29-1	TRBJ2-6	once
CASGRGRVETQYF	TRBV28	TRBJ2-5	few
CASSLGGHYGYTF	TRBV5-1	TRBJ1-2	-
CASSIGWGLGGNTIYF	TRBV19	TRBJ1-3	-
CASSRTGTPNEKLFF	TRBV7-9	TRBJ1-4	-
CASSLKRSGNTIYF	TRBV28	TRBJ1-3	-
CASSPRLDPRNEQFF	TRBV5-1	TRBJ2-1	-
CASSVGQVDEQYF	TRBV5-1	-	-
CASTDRGGYEQYF	TRBV19	TRBJ2-7	-
CASTRGGVNTEAFF	TRBV6-6	TRBJ1-1	few
CASSFYWQKVLRTARDEQFF	TRBV28	TRBJ2-1	-
CASSPWAYEQYF	TRBV11-2	TRBJ2-7	-
CASSLVTGGGQETQYF	TRBV7-6	TRBJ2-5	-
CASSPLGRGGEQYF	TRBV18	TRBJ2-7	-
CASSAFGSLFF	TRBV18	TRBJ2-2	-
CASSDRGTSFSTDTQYF	TRBV25-1	TRBJ2-3	-